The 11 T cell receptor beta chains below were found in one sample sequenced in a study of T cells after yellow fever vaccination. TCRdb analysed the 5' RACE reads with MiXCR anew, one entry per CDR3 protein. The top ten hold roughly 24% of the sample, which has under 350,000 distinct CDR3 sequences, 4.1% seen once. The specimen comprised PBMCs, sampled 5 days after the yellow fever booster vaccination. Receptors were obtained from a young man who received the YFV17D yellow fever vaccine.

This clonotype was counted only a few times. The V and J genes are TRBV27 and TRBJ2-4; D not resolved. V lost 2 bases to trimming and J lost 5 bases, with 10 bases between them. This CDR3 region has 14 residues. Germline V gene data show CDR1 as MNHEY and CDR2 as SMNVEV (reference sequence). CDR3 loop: CASSLVSSENIQYF. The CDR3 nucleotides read TGTGCCAGCAGTTTAGTCAGTTCTGAAAACATTCAGTACTTC.

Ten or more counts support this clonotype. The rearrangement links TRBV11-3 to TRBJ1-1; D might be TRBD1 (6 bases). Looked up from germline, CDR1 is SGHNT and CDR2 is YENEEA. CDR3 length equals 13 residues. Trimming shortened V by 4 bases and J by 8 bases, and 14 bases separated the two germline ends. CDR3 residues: CASSWAQGMEAFF. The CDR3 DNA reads TGTGCCAGCAGCTGGGCGCAGGGGATGGAAGCTTTCTTT. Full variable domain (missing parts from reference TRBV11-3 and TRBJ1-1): EAGVVQSPRYKIIEKKQPVAFWCNPISGHNTLYWYLQNLGQGPELLIRYENEEAVDDSQLPKDRFSAERLKGVDSTLKIQPAELGDSAVYLCASSWAQGMEAFFGQGTRLTVV.

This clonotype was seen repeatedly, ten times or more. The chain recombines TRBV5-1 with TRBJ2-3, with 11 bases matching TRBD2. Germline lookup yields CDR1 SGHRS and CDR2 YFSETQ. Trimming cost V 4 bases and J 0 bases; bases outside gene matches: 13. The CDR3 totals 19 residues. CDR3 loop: CASSPTSGGLRPSTDTQYF. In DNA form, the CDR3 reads TGCGCCAGCAGCCCCACTAGCGGGGGTCTCCGCCCTAGCACAGATACGCAGTATTTT.

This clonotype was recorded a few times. CDR3 DNA sequence: TGTGCCAGCAGCCCTCCAAGGACAGGGACCACCGGGGAGCTGTTTTTT. This encodes CASSPPRTGTTGELFF. This sequence joins TRBV5-5 and TRBJ2-2; 8 bases fit TRBD1. Germline-derived CDR1 and CDR2 are SGHKS and YYEKEE (reference sequence). J was trimmed by 4 bases and V by 4 bases; bases with no gene match: 9. This CDR3 contains 16 residues.

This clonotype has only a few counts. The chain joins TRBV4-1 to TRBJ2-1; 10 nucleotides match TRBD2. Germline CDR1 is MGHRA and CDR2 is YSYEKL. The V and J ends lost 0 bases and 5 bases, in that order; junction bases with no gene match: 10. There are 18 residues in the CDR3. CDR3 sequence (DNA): TGCGCCAGCAGCCAAGAGGGTAAAGCGGGGGGGCGAGACAATGAGCAGTTCTTC. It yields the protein CASSQEGKAGGRDNEQFF.

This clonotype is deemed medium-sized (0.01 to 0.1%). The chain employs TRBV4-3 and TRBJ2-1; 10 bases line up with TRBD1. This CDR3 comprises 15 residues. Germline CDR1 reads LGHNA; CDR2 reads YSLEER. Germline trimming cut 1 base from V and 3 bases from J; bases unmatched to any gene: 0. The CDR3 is CASSQGTGGYNEQFF. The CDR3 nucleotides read TGCGCCAGCAGCCAAGGGACAGGGGGCTACAATGAGCAGTTCTTC.

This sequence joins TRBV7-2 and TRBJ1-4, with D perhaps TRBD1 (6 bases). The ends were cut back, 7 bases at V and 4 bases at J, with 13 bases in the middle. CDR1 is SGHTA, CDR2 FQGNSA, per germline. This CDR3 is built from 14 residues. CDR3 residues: CASTPDRINEKLFF. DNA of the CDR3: TGTGCCAGCACCCCGGACAGAATTAATGAAAAACTGTTTTTT.

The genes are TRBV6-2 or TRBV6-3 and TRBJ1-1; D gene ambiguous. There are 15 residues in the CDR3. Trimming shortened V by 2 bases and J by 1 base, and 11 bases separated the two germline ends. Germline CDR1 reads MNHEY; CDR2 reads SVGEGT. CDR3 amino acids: CASSYRPFGNTEAFF. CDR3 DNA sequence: TGTGCCAGCAGTTACAGGCCCTTCGGGAACACTGAAGCTTTCTTT.

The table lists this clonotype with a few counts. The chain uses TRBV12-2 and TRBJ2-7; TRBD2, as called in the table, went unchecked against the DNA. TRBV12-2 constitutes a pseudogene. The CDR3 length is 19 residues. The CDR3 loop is CASRLALSTGTPPLYEQYV. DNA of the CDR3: TGTGCAAGTCGCTTAGCGCTCTCCACCGGGACTCCACCTCTCTACGAGCAGTACGTC.

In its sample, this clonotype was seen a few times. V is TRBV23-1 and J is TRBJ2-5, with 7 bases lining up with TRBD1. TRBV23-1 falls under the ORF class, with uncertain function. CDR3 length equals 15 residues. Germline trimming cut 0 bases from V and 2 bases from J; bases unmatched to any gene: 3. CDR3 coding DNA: TGCGCCAGCAGTCAATCAGAGGGGGCTCAAGAGACCCAGTACTTC. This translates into CASSQSEGAQETQYF.

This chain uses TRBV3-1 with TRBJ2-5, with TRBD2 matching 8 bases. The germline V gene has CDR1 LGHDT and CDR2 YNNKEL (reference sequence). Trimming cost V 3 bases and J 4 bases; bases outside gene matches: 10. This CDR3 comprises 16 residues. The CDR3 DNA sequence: TGTGCCAGCAGCCACCCCGGGGGGGCGGGGTTAGAGACCCAGTACTTC. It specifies CASSHPGGAGLETQYF.